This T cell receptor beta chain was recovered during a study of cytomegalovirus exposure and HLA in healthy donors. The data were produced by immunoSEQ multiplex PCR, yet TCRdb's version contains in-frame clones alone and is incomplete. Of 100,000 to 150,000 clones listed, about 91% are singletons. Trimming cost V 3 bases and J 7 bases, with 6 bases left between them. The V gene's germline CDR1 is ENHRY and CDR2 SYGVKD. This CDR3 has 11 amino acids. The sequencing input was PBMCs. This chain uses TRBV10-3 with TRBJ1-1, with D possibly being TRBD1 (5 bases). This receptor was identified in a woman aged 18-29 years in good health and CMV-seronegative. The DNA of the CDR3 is TGTGCCATCAGTGACAGGGATGAAGCTTTCTTT. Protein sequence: CAISDRDEAFF.